These 4 T cell receptor beta chains were sequenced from one sample in a study of cytomegalovirus exposure and HLA in healthy donors. The PCR had 60 Vbeta and 13 Jbeta primers. Clones were read by immunoSEQ multiplex PCR, and TCRdb kept only the in-frame ones, dropping some. The sample has around 92,000 clones; around 86% are singletons. The sample taken for sequencing was PBMCs. All receptors derive from a female donor in good health and CMV-seropositive.

This chain joins TRBV12-1 and TRBJ2-1; the table's D call, TRBD2, was not checked against the DNA. TRBV12-1 is tagged as a pseudogene. This CDR3 comprises 15 residues. The CDR3 spells CASSCSGVPYNEQFF. In DNA, the CDR3 is TGTGCCAGCAGCTGTTCGGGGGTCCCCTACAATGAGCAGTTCTTC.

This clone showed up just once. The V and J genes are TRBV6-6 and TRBJ2-7; 7 nucleotides line up with TRBD1. From germline, CDR1 is MNHNY and CDR2 SVGAGI (reference sequence). V was clipped by 5 bases and J by 4 bases; unmatched bases: 8. The CDR3 is 14 amino acids. This CDR3 is CASSIQGLVYEQYF. The CDR3 DNA reads TGTGCCAGCAGTATACAGGGGTTAGTGTACGAGCAGTACTTC.

The chain joins TRBV5-1 to TRBJ2-7; 9 bases line up with TRBD1. The V gene's germline CDR1 is SGHRS and CDR2 YFSETQ. CDR3 size: 17 residues. J was trimmed by 1 base and V by 4 bases; bases with no gene match: 12. The CDR3 DNA is TGCGCCAGCAGCCTCTGGTCAGGGACAGGGCGATCCTACGAGCAGTACTTC. Protein product: CASSLWSGTGRSYEQYF.

The chain uses TRBV6-6 and TRBJ2-7; 8 bases fit TRBD2. The J call may be in error: the DNA end matches TRBJ2-5 better. Germline loops: CDR1 MNHNY, CDR2 SVGAGI (reference sequence). The length of the CDR3 is 15 residues. CDR3 sequence reads: CASSLPSAGEETQYF. DNA for the CDR3: TGTGCCAGCAGCCTACCGTCAGCGGGAGAAGAGACCCAGTACTTC.